Listed below are T cell receptor beta chains from one sample, sequenced in a study of immune evolution from preneoplasia to lung adenocarcinoma. Assay: immunoSEQ multiplex PCR; the TCRdb copy retains only in-frame clones and omits some. The sample holds 8,500 to 13,000 clones, more than 70% seen once. Sequencing was carried out using FFPE minimally invasive lung adenocarcinoma tissue. The receptors derive from a person aged 65-85 years with lung adenocarcinoma. The CDR3 runs from the conserved cysteine through the conserved F or W. Each record gives: clone size, D gene, J gene, V gene, CDR3 protein, CDR3 DNA. The D gene is left open where the match is weak. Where a row states a size, it is once, few, many or the class of an expanded clone; other rows omit it.

. TRBD1 TRBJ2-5 TRBV5-4 CASSLGGTGRQETQYF TGTGCCAGCAGCTTGGGAGGGACAGGGCGTCAAGAGACCCAGTACTTC
. TRBD1 TRBJ1-5 TRBV19 CASSIGDRGNQPQHF TGTGCCAGTAGTATAGGGGACAGGGGAAATCAGCCCCAGCATTTT
. . TRBJ2-2 TRBV9 CASSLYDRNGELFF TGTGCCAGCAGCCTATATGACAGAAATGGGGAGCTGTTTTTT
. . TRBJ1-1 TRBV30 CAWSERTEAFF TGTGCCTGGAGTGAAAGGACTGAAGCTTTCTTT
. . TRBJ2-5 TRBV5-4 CASSLFRARETQYF TGTGCCAGCAGCTTGTTCAGGGCGCGGGAGACCCAGTACTTC
once . TRBJ1-2 TRBV5-1 CASRTVGYGYTF TGCGCCAGCAGGACAGTTGGCTATGGCTACACCTTC
. TRBD1 TRBJ1-2 TRBV5-1 CASSPGDRDSGYTF TGCGCCAGCAGCCCCGGGGACAGGGACTCAGGCTACACCTTC
. . TRBJ2-7 TRBV10-3 CAIKDPRSYEQYF TGTGCCATCAAAGACCCCCGCTCCTACGAGCAGTACTTC
. TRBD2 TRBJ2-7 TRBV5-6 CASRPGTGGEQYF TGTGCCAGCAGACCCGGGACGGGGGGCGAGCAGTACTTC
. TRBD2 TRBJ2-1 TRBV6-5 CASTSGGAVEQFF TGTGCCAGCACTAGCGGGGGGGCTGTTGAGCAGTTCTTC
few . TRBJ2-7 TRBV7-8 CASRLGMAGANEQYF TGTGCCAGCAGGCTCGGGATGGCAGGGGCGAACGAGCAGTACTTC
. TRBD1 TRBJ1-1 TRBV11-2 CASNSMGQGNTEAFF TGTGCCAGCAACTCAATGGGACAGGGGAACACTGAAGCTTTCTTT
. . TRBJ1-4 TRBV9 CASSVDLRSEKLFF TGTGCCAGCAGCGTAGACTTGCGGTCCGAAAAACTGTTTTTT
. . TRBJ2-2 TRBV4-1 CASSQVITPFGAGELFF TGCGCCAGCAGCCAAGTGATTACGCCCTTTGGGGCCGGGGAGCTGTTTTTT